This entry concerns a single T cell receptor (beta chain). This sample was taken from a study of human T cells and chemical hapten exposure. Looking at the study overall: Upper back patch tests used 0.01% DPC, scored after 6 days.

TCRdb independently ran MiXCR on the RACE reads; one entry per CDR3 protein. The sample records just under 350,000 distinct CDR3 sequences, approximately 6.3% being singletons. Time point given: patch test 1, 2 weeks after DPC sensitization. Treatment reported: therapeutic diphenylcyclopropenone sensitization with weekly scalp DPC. Venepuncture was done earlier than the placement of each patch test. Between the trimmed V and J ends, which lost 6 bases and 13 bases, there was a span of 22 bases. The CDR3 sequence is 13 residues long. The chain joins TRBV12-3 or TRBV12-4 to TRBJ2-7; D possibly uses TRBD1 or TRBD2 (5 bases each). This receptor was identified in a woman aged 18-30 years with alopecia areata. Some clones in this sample may be carry-over from other donors' samples. The source was whole blood, collected in connection with sensitization to the hapten diphenylcyclopropenone (DPC). The CDR3 reads CASSPRGGEGEYF. In DNA form, the CDR3 reads TGTGCCAGCAGCCCTAGGGGTGGTGAGGGTGAATACTTC.